The clone carrying this TCR beta chain has ten or more counts. This sample is part of a study of regulatory T cells in long-lasting Graves disease. V was pared by 8 bases and J by 3 bases, with 11 bases between. Germline CDR1 and CDR2: MNHNS and SASEGT. This CDR3 is built from 13 residues. Time point defined: newly diagnosed GD, antithyroid drugs for less than 3 months. Generation of the TCR library employed RNA extracted from PBMCs. Assembly of TCR beta libraries relied on iRepertoire HTBI primers together with Arm-PCR of CDR3 regions. TCRdb re-called the multiplex PCR reads through MiXCR, storing one row per CDR3 protein. The sample lists around 250,000 distinct CDR3 sequences, about 20% occurring once. The data were also submitted as part of a second study, on T cells in Graves' hyperthyroidism and ophthalmopathy.

The genes are TRBV6-1 and TRBJ1-5; D is undetermined. The material sequenced was peripheral blood mononuclear cells (PBMCs), taken at new diagnosis, from a patient treated with antithyroid drugs. This TCR derives from a woman aged 25 to 39 with Graves disease. CDR3 amino acids: CASQVHPNQPQHF. CDR3 bases: TGTGCCAGCCAGGTACATCCCAATCAGCCCCAGCATTTT.